The next 12 T cell receptor beta chains were all read from a single sample in a study of T-cell memory formation after mild COVID-19. TCRdb used MiXCR to reprocess the 5' RACE reads, holding one entry per CDR3 protein. The repertoire has 250,000 to 300,000 distinct CDR3 sequences, approximately 7.6% of them found once; the top ten carry approximately 22%. The sequencing sample was made of PBMCs or a T cell subset sorted from them (not recorded which). Receptor source: a man aged 18 to 30 who had mild COVID-19 (a few samples of this study predate the infection). Cell type and time point are not known.

This clonotype was detected a few times. The chain recombines TRBV24-1 with TRBJ1-5; D gene uncertain. Between the trimmed V and J ends, which lost 8 bases and 6 bases, there was a span of 16 bases. This CDR3 comprises 14 residues. Germline V gene lookup returns CDR1 KGHDR and CDR2 SFDVKD. The CDR3 coding sequence is TGTGCCACCATTGCAGGCGGTCTCGGTCAGCCCCAGCATTTT. Protein: CATIAGGLGQPQHF.

The rearrangement joins TRBV7-9 to TRBJ1-2; D remains unclear. The ends were cut back, 6 bases at V and 8 bases at J, with 19 bases in the middle. The CDR3 has 14 amino acids. Germline CDR1 SEHNR, CDR2 FQNEAQ (reference sequence). CDR3 residues: CASRPAGGGRGYTF. CDR3 bases: TGTGCCAGCAGACCAGCCGGCGGAGGACGCGGCTACACCTTC.

The chain links TRBV7-2 to TRBJ2-1; 8 bases agree with TRBD2. The CDR3 is made up of 16 amino acids. Germline V gene sequence: CDR1 SGHTA, CDR2 FQGNSA. V was pared by 2 bases and J by 3 bases, with 6 bases of the junction left unmatched. The CDR3 sequence is CASSLRLAGGYNEQFF. CDR3 in DNA: TGTGCCAGCAGCTTAAGGTTGGCGGGGGGCTACAATGAGCAGTTCTTC.

The rearrangement uses TRBV15 and TRBJ2-2; 10 bases are shared with TRBD2. Trimming took 0 bases from V and 0 from J; bases not matched to a gene: 10. The CDR3 contains 20 residues. From germline, CDR1 is LNHNV and CDR2 YYDKDF (reference sequence). For the CDR3, the DNA is TGTGCCACCAGCAGAGATAGCCTAGCGGGGGTGAAGGCGAACACCGGGGAGCTGTTTTTT. This codes for CATSRDSLAGVKANTGELFF.

This clonotype was detected a few times. CDR3 DNA: TGTGCCAGCAGGCCCCAGAGTGCCGGGGAGCTGTTTTTT. Translating gives CASRPQSAGELFF. V gene TRBV12-3 or TRBV12-4 combines with J gene TRBJ2-2; D gene uncertain. V lost 6 bases, J lost 6 bases, and 11 bases lay in between. The length of the CDR3 is 13 residues.

This clonotype was counted once. The rearrangement uses TRBV6-1 and TRBJ2-5; D possibly corresponds to TRBD2 (6 bases). CDR3 length: 13 amino acids. V gave up 10 bases and J gave up 5 bases, with 17 bases separating them. CDR1 is MNHNS, CDR2 SASEGT, per germline. The CDR3 DNA follows: TGTGCCATATCAGCGGGTTCGGGGGAGACCCAGTACTTC. As protein: CAISAGSGETQYF.

V is TRBV11-2 and J is TRBJ2-3; D gene uncertain. V was cut by 4 bases and J by 4 bases, with 12 bases left in between. CDR1 and CDR2 from the germline V gene are SGHAT and FQNNGV. The CDR3 has 14 residues. The CDR3 is CASSSLAEADTQYF. In nucleotides, the CDR3 is TGTGCCAGCAGCTCCTTGGCGGAAGCAGATACGCAGTATTTT.

This clonotype was counted only a few times. The V call is TRBV12-3 or TRBV12-4, the J call TRBJ1-1; D is perhaps TRBD1 (5 bases). The CDR3 runs 15 residues. The V end was cut by 5 bases, the J end by 0 bases, with 13 bases between. CDR3 coding DNA: TGTGCCAGCAGTCTTCTGGGGCGTATGAACACTGAAGCTTTCTTT. This gives the protein CASSLLGRMNTEAFF.

This chain joins TRBV4-2 and TRBJ2-1, with D perhaps matching TRBD2 (5 bases). Trimming left V 3 bases short and J 2 bases short, with 14 bases between. This CDR3 region has 16 residues. Germline V CDR1 and CDR2: LGHNA, YNFKEQ. CDR3: CASSQDTRRAYNEQFF. Written as DNA, the CDR3 is TGTGCCAGCAGCCAGGATACTAGGCGCGCCTACAATGAGCAGTTCTTC.

This clonotype was seen at least ten times. The rearrangement links TRBV2 to TRBJ1-1; a weak D match, TRBD1 (6 bases). Germline CDR1 and CDR2: SNHLY and FYNNEI. V shed 6 bases and J shed 11 bases, with 16 bases lying between them. The CDR3 is 12 residues long. The DNA of the CDR3 is TGTGCCAGCAGCCGCGAAGGGGGGAAGGCTTTCTTT. As protein: CASSREGGKAFF.

The chain joins TRBV11-2 to TRBJ2-2, with 7 positions matching TRBD1. The ends lost 1 base at V and 1 base at J; junction bases unmatched: 6. CDR3 length: 17 residues. The germline gives CDR1 SGHAT, CDR2 FQNNGV. The CDR3 here is CASSLAGQAQNTGELFF. CDR3 DNA sequence: TGTGCCAGCAGCTTAGCCGGACAGGCCCAGAACACCGGGGAGCTGTTTTTT.

This sequence joins TRBV7-8 and TRBJ1-6; no clear D gene. The germline gives CDR1 SGHVS, CDR2 FQNEAQ. The V end lost 0 bases, the J end lost 8 bases, and 17 bases lay between the germline ends. The CDR3 runs to 17 residues. CDR3 residues: CASSLAGGAAADSPLHF. The CDR3 DNA reads TGTGCCAGCAGCTTAGCCGGTGGCGCCGCGGCGGATTCACCCCTCCACTTT.